One and the same sample provided the 20 T cell receptor beta chains below, sequenced in a study of blood T cell repertoires in COVID-19. Repertoires were generated with immunoSEQ multiplex PCR, while TCRdb's copy carries only in-frame clones and drops some. The table lists roughly 130,000 clones, 70% to 85% of them singletons. Sequenced sample: PBMCs or T cells enriched from blood (not recorded which). These receptors were obtained from a middle-aged man who had recovered from COVID-19.

This clone was counted only a few times. The chain joins TRBV13 to TRBJ1-3; possibly TRBD1 for D (6 bases). CDR3 length: 13 residues. V was pared by 5 bases and J by 3 bases, with 8 bases between. Germline loops: CDR1 PRHDT, CDR2 FYEKMQ (reference sequence). CDR3 in DNA: TGTGCCAGCAGCGCACAGGGTGGAAACACCATATATTTT. Residues: CASSAQGGNTIYF. The entire variable domain, with the rest obtained from reference TRBV13 and TRBJ1-3, is as follows: AAGVIQSPRHLIKEKRETATLKCYPIPRHDTVYWYQQGPGQDPQFLISFYEKMQSDKGSIPDRFSAQQFSDYHSELNMSSLELGDSALYFCASSAQGGNTIYFGEGSWLTVV.

This CDR3 reads CSVGTAEDGGNTIYF. The CDR3 DNA sequence: TGCAGCGTCGGGACAGCCGAGGATGGGGGAAACACCATATATTTT. The V and J genes are TRBV29-1 and TRBJ1-3, with 7 bases aligning to TRBD1. The junction had 12 bases not matched to a gene; V was cut back by 6 bases and J by 4 bases. CDR3 length: 15 residues. Germline CDR1 reads SQVTM; CDR2 reads ANQGSEA.

In this sample, this clone turned up once. V usage is TRBV4-3 and J usage is TRBJ2-3; 11 nucleotides align to TRBD2. CDR1 is LGHNA and CDR2 is YSLEER in the germline V gene. The length of the CDR3 is 17 residues. J was trimmed by 1 base and V by 3 bases; bases with no gene match: 6. CDR3 region: CASSQTWTSGRTDTQYF. For the CDR3, the DNA is TGCGCCAGCAGCCAGACCTGGACTAGCGGGCGCACAGATACGCAGTATTTT.

The V and J genes are TRBV7-2 and TRBJ2-1, with 8 bases aligning to TRBD2. With 1 base clipped from V and 10 bases from J, the junction kept 6 bases outside the gene matches. The CDR3 spans 14 residues. CDR1 is SGHTA, CDR2 FQGNSA, per germline. The CDR3 sequence: CASSLELAVREQFF. CDR3 coding DNA: TGTGCCAGCAGCTTAGAACTAGCGGTCCGAGAGCAGTTCTTC.

V is TRBV11-2 and J is TRBJ1-3; D may be TRBD1 (6 bases). The ends were cut back, 1 base at V and 4 bases at J, with 8 bases in the middle. The V gene's germline CDR1 is SGHAT and CDR2 FQNNGV. The CDR3 covers 14 residues. The CDR3 loop reads CASSLVDSGNTIYF. The CDR3 DNA follows: TGTGCCAGCAGCTTAGTGGACAGCGGAAACACCATATATTTT.

The rearrangement links TRBV19 to TRBJ2-7, with 12 bases matching TRBD1. After removal of 3 bases from V and 4 bases from J, the junction contained 4 bases not matched to a gene. From germline, CDR1 is LNHDA and CDR2 SQIVND (reference sequence). CDR3 length equals 15 residues. The DNA of the CDR3 is TGTGCCAGTAGTATCCGGGACAGGGGGCCTTACGAGCAGTACTTC. The encoded protein is CASSIRDRGPYEQYF.

V is TRBV6-5 and J is TRBJ1-1, with D perhaps matching TRBD1 (6 bases). Germline values: CDR1 MNHEY, CDR2 SVGAGI. Trimming shortened V by 5 bases and J by 4 bases, and 17 bases separated the two germline ends. This CDR3 contains 15 residues. This CDR3 is CASSRPGDLGTEAFF. CDR3 bases: TGTGCCAGCAGTAGACCAGGGGATCTGGGCACTGAAGCTTTCTTT.

This clone has just one count. The V gene is TRBV4-2, the J gene TRBJ1-2; perhaps TRBD1 as D (5 bases). The CDR3 sequence is 16 residues long. V was clipped by 0 bases and J by 2 bases, with 13 bases between them. Per germline, CDR1 LGHNA and CDR2 YNFKEQ. Here the CDR3 DNA reads TGTGCCAGCAGCCAAGATAATCGGGGGGGAAACTATGGCTACACCTTC. Amino acids: CASSQDNRGGNYGYTF.

This chain uses TRBV7-8 with TRBJ2-7, with TRBD2 matching over 11 bases. After removal of 5 bases from V and 3 bases from J, the junction contained 3 bases not matched to a gene. CDR1 is SGHVS, CDR2 FQNEAQ, per germline. This CDR3 spans 14 amino acids. In DNA, the CDR3 is TGTGCCAGCAGCACTAGCGGGGGACTCTACGAGCAGTACTTC. Translated: CASSTSGGLYEQYF.

The count of this clone is one. Other DNA sequences in this sample translate to the same CDR3. V usage is TRBV11-3 and J usage is TRBJ2-5; 12 nucleotides match TRBD1. The junction had 6 bases not matched to a gene; V was cut back by 5 bases and J by 5 bases. CDR1 and CDR2 (germline): SGHNT, YENEEA. The CDR3 is made up of 15 amino acids. DNA for the CDR3: TGTGCCAGCAGCGGGGGACAGGGGGCCGGGGAGACCCAGTACTTC. It codes for CASSGGQGAGETQYF. Variable domain in full (rest from reference TRBV11-3 and TRBJ2-5): EAGVVQSPRYKIIEKKQPVAFWCNPISGHNTLYWYLQNLGQGPELLIRYENEEAVDDSQLPKDRFSAERLKGVDSTLKIQPAELGDSAVYLCASSGGQGAGETQYFGPGTRLLVL.

The genes are TRBV7-8 and TRBJ2-7, with 7 positions matching TRBD1. The length of the CDR3 is 14 residues. Germline values: CDR1 SGHVS, CDR2 FQNEAQ. V dropped 3 bases and J dropped 3; count of bases not matched to a gene: 5. In DNA, the CDR3 is TGTGCCAGCAGCTTCCGGGACAGTCTCTACGAGCAGTACTTC. It specifies CASSFRDSLYEQYF. Together with reference TRBV7-8 and TRBJ2-7, the CDR3 gives the full variable domain: GAGVSQSPRYKVAKRGQDVALRCDPISGHVSLFWYQQALGQGPEFLTYFQNEAQLDKSGLPSDRFFAERPEGSVSTLKIQRTQQEDSAVYLCASSFRDSLYEQYFGPGTRLTVT.

The chain combines TRBV11-1 with TRBJ1-1, with D possibly TRBD1 on 5 matching bases. Germline V gene data show CDR1 as SGHAT and CDR2 as FQDESV (reference sequence). V lost 2 bases, J lost 0 bases, and 13 bases lay in between. The CDR3 totals 16 residues. Here the CDR3 DNA reads TGTGCCAGCAGCTTATCGTTTGGGGCCCTGAACACTGAAGCTTTCTTT. Translation gives CASSLSFGALNTEAFF.

The chain combines TRBV4-1 with TRBJ1-2; D gene ambiguous. With 0 bases removed from V and 2 bases from J, the gap between germline ends came to 13 bases. CDR3 length: 16 amino acids. Germline assignment: CDR1 MGHRA and CDR2 YSYEKL. As DNA, the CDR3 is TGCGCCAGCAGCCAAGACAACCCGACACGGAACTATGGCTACACCTTC. Its protein is CASSQDNPTRNYGYTF.

The chain has TRBV19 and TRBJ1-1; TRBD1 agrees at 9 bases. The V gene end was trimmed by 7 bases and the J gene end by 7 bases; junction bases not matched to a gene: 7. CDR3 size: 13 residues. Germline V lookup: CDR1 LNHDA, CDR2 SQIVND (reference sequence). CDR3 bases: TGTGCCAGTACCACACAGGGGGCTGATGAAGCTTTCTTT. It is translated as CASTTQGADEAFF. The full variable domain, in which reference TRBV19 and TRBJ1-1 provide the parts outside the CDR3, is DGGITQSPKYLFRKEGQNVTLSCEQNLNHDAMYWYRQDPGQGLRLIYYSQIVNDFQKGDIAEGYSVSREKKESFPLTVTSAQKNPTAFYLCASTTQGADEAFFGQGTRLTVV.

The chain links TRBV15 to TRBJ2-7, with D perhaps matching TRBD2 (6 bases). This CDR3 has 16 residues. V lost 1 base, J lost 7 bases, and 20 bases lay in between. Germline values: CDR1 LNHNV, CDR2 YYDKDF (reference sequence). The CDR3 DNA sequence: TGTGCCACCAGCAGAGTTGGAGGGGCACTAGCACGTGAGCAGTACTTC. This gives the protein CATSRVGGALAREQYF. The full variable domain, its missing parts supplied by reference TRBV15 and TRBJ2-7, is DAMVIQNPRYQVTQFGKPVTLSCSQTLNHNVMYWYQQKSSQAPKLLFHYYDKDFNNEADTPDNFQSRRPNTSFCFLDIRSPGLGDTAMYLCATSRVGGALAREQYFGPGTRLTVT.

The J gene is TRBJ1-4, the V gene TRBV5-4, with D hard to call. The V end was cut by 4 bases, the J end by 1 base, with 2 bases between. This CDR3 is built from 12 residues. CDR1 and CDR2 from the germline V gene are SGHNT and YYREEE (reference sequence). CDR3 sequence (DNA): TGTGCCAGCAGCCGAACTAATGAAAAACTGTTTTTT. It specifies CASSRTNEKLFF.

The chain links TRBV5-5 to TRBJ1-2, with TRBD1 matching over 8 bases. The CDR3 consists of 14 residues. The ends lost 0 bases at V and 8 bases at J; junction bases unmatched: 6. Per the germline V gene, CDR1 is SGHKS and CDR2 is YYEKEE (reference sequence). The CDR3 DNA reads as TGTGCCAGCAGCTTGGGTGGACAGGGAGGCGGCTACACCTTC. It codes for CASSLGGQGGGYTF.

V and J are TRBV19 and TRBJ2-3; 7 positions match TRBD1. Germline CDR1 and CDR2: LNHDA and SQIVND (reference sequence). V was clipped by 7 bases and J by 1 base; unmatched bases: 5. The CDR3 contains 14 residues. CDR3 sequence: CASTLGTGTDTQYF. The CDR3 DNA reads TGTGCCAGTACTCTTGGGACAGGCACAGATACGCAGTATTTT.

The gene calls are TRBV5-6 and TRBJ2-7; D may be TRBD2 (6 bases). CDR3 size: 14 residues. Trimming removed 0 bases at V and 6 bases at J, with 13 bases between. Germline values: CDR1 SGHDT, CDR2 YYEEEE. The CDR3: CASSLARGVGEQYF. The CDR3 region has the DNA TGTGCCAGCAGCTTGGCTCGCGGGGTCGGCGAGCAGTACTTC. The whole variable domain, filled in from reference TRBV5-6 and TRBJ2-7, reads DAGVTQSPTHLIKTRGQQVTLRCSPKSGHDTVSWYQQALGQGPQFIFQYYEEEERQRGNFPDRFSGHQFPNYSSELNVNALLLGDSALYLCASSLARGVGEQYFGPGTRLTVT.

The V gene is TRBV5-1, the J gene TRBJ2-1; 10 nucleotides line up with TRBD2. The germline V gene encodes CDR1 SGHRS and CDR2 YFSETQ. V was clipped by 5 bases and J by 9 bases; unmatched bases: 11. The CDR3 length is 15 residues. CDR3 sequence reads: CASRIERGGLGEQFF. The CDR3 coding sequence is TGCGCCAGCAGAATCGAGCGGGGGGGCCTCGGTGAGCAGTTCTTC. The variable domain in full, completed from reference TRBV5-1 and TRBJ2-1, reads KAGVTQTPRYLIKTRGQQVTLSCSPISGHRSVSWYQQTPGQGLQFLFEYFSETQRNKGNFPGRFSGRQFSNSRSEMNVSTLELGDSALYLCASRIERGGLGEQFFGPGTRLTVL.